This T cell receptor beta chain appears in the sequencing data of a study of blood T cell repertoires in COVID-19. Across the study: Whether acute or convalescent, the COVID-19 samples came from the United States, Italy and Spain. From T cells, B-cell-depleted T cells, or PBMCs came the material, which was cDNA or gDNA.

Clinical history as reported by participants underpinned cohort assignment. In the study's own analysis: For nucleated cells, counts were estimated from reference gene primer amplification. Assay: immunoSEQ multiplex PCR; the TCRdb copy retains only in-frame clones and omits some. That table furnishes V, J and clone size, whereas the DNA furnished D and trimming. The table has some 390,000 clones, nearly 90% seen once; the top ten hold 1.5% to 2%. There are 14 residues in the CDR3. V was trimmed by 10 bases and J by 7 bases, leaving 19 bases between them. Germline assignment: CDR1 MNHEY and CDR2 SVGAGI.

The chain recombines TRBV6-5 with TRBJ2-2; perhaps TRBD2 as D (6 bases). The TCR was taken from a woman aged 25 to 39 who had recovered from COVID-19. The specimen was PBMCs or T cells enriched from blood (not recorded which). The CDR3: CATARNPEGGELFF. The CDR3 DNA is TGTGCCACCGCTAGGAACCCGGAGGGCGGGGAGCTGTTTTTT.